In its sample, the clone carrying this TCR beta chain was seen once. Its target is not known. The record originates from a study of shared clonotypes between healthy human individuals. As processed by the authors: ImmunoSEQ sequences covered only the junction and lacked quality scores; filtering therefore differed. The table came from immunoSEQ multiplex PCR; TCRdb's copy has only in-frame clones and leaves some out. That table is the source of V, J and clone size, and D and trimming were worked out from the DNA. The sample holds about 680,000 clones; about 91% are singletons and the top ten take about 24%. Trimming stripped 0 bases from V and 0 bases from J, with 6 bases between. Germline V gene sequence: CDR1 MNHNY, CDR2 SVGAGI (reference sequence). The CDR3 sequence is 15 residues long. Whole-study findings and limits: Against clonotypes common to all four donors, non-shared ones had lower generation probabilities.

CD8 cells classed as naive were CD45RO-negative and positively selected for CCR7, excluding terminally differentiated effector memory CD45RA+ cells. The rearrangement joins TRBV6-6 to TRBJ1-5; D uncertain. This sequence was found in a man aged 25 to 40 in good health. The sample taken for sequencing was naive CD8+ T cells sorted from blood. The CDR3 DNA follows: TGTGCCAGCAGTTACTCGGGTTCTAGCAATCAGCCCCAGCATTTT. Amino acids: CASSYSGSSNQPQHF.